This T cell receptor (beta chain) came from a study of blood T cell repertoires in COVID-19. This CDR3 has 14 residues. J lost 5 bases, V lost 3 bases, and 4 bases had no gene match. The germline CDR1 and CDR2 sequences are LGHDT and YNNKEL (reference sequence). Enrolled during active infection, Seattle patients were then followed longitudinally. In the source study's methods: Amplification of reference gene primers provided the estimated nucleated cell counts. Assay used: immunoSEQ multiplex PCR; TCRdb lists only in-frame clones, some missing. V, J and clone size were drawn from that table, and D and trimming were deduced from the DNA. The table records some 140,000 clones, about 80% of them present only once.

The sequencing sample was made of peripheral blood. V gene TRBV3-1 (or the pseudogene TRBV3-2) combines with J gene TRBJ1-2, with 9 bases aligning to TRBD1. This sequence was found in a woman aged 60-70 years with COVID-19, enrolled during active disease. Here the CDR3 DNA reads TGTGCCAGCAGCCAGGGACAGGGTGTATATGGCTACACCTTC. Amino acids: CASSQGQGVYGYTF.